The rows below give T cell receptor beta chains drawn from one sample of a study of T-cell memory formation after mild COVID-19. TCRdb called the 5' RACE reads again in MiXCR, with one record for every CDR3 protein. This sample has more than 250,000 distinct CDR3 sequences, with around 15% found just once. What was sequenced was PBMCs or a T cell subset sorted from them (not recorded which). The source of these receptors is a man aged 18 to 30 who had mild COVID-19 (a few samples of this study predate the infection). Cell type and time point are not known. CDR3s include the opening cysteine and the closing phenylalanine or tryptophan.

>TRBV4-2
CASSQDERWETQYF
>TRBV21-1
CASSKEQGNTGELFF
>TRBV29-1
CSVRALEGGYGYTF
>TRBV4-1
CASSQILSGTTGELFF
>TRBV7-2
CASSLVIETQYF
>TRBV6-6
CASSYLGQGARGYTF
>TRBV25-1
CASSELTAGYTF
>TRBV2
CASTREGETGYTF
>TRBV28
CASSPILNTAIWGYF
>TRBV5-1
CASSSGTRGPDTQYF
>TRBV7-3
CASSFMDGAGELFF
>TRBV10-3
CAISDLTGVGLFF
>TRBV3-1
CASSLGTGDTDTQYF
>TRBV2
CASSDRAGVETQYF
>TRBV2
CASSDALAGGQEQFF
>TRBV7-2
CASSSQGETQYF
>TRBV5-1
CASSLGQKDSPLHF
>TRBV5-4
CASSAGVATGELFF
>TRBV6-5
CASSRDFYNEQFF
>TRBV3-1
CASSQPGALALHF
>TRBV9
CASSPGRGQGNEQYF
>TRBV7-3
CASSEVAAVGTDTQYF
>TRBV12-3/TRBV12-4
CASSLASRLAGGRWNEQFF
>TRBV4-2
CASSQDRAGGTDTQYF
>TRBV12-3/TRBV12-4
CASKKGNQPQHF
>TRBV28
CASSLLGQNTGELFF
>TRBV12-3/TRBV12-4
CASSSENTNQPQHF
>TRBV5-4
CASSLASGGADTQYF
>TRBV5-4
CASSQAGALHF
>TRBV7-2
CASSPDRGTGYTF
>TRBV6-1
CASHVGTGPYGYTF
>TRBV4-2
CASSPGDRPEQYF
>TRBV10-3
CAIRGRENTGELFF
>TRBV9
CASSVEAGTQHQETQYF
>TRBV3-1
CASSPMVTGELFF
>TRBV7-3
CASSRGGATHEQFF
>TRBV20-1
CSAQKGRVGGNYGYTF
>TRBV18
CASSPRGLGTEAFF
>TRBV10-3
CAISDWVQETQYF
>TRBV27
CASSWSGTNYGYTF
>TRBV7-2
CASSLSLGKTGTQYF
>TRBV7-2
CASSPGDVIGYEQYF
>TRBV4-3
CASSQERDNTEAFF
>TRBV11-2
CASTTWGRGNTDTQYF
>TRBV7-2
CASSTRTGAPGELFF
>TRBV5-8
CASRTGTEQYF
>TRBV5-5
CASSLSEVPNYEQYF
>TRBV7-9
CASSQGTTGEETQYF
>TRBV10-1
CASSVQGSYEQYF
>TRBV29-1
CSAIAYEQYF
>TRBV7-2
CASSLVFTF
>TRBV13
CASSLIGEPETQYF